This record looks at one T cell receptor beta chain sequence and its context. What this receptor recognizes is not known. No quality values exist for individual bases; no much larger clone is one base distant. Collaborating institutions collected whole blood in K2EDTA tubes following their own protocols. For TCRbeta analysis, collaborators shipped samples as frozen whole blood, isolated PBMCs, or DNA extracted from either of those sample types. Taken from the germline V gene (reference sequence), the CDR1 and CDR2 loops are MNHEY and SMNVEV. Spanning cysteine to phenylalanine, the CDR3 consists of 15 amino acids. Just the 45-base CDR3 DNA is kept, in frame starting at base 1. The junction shows trimming of 7 bases on V and 4 bases on J, and the gene matches do not reach 10 bases of it. TCRbeta CDR3 regions were amplified from genomic DNA using the immunoSEQ Assay, a bias-controlled multiplex PCR. Processing in the source paper ran as follows. The number of nucleated cells in each sample was estimated from the amplification of reference gene primers within the assay. To quantify the absolute abundance of each unique TCRbeta CDR3 rearrangement, sequence reads were collapsed and filtered. For each sample, productive Simpson clonality was calculated as the square root of Simpson's diversity index across productive rearrangements. TCRdb took over this immuneACCESS table, retaining in-frame rearrangements with V and J assigned. Such tables are incomplete; in checked studies, under half of the missing clones stem from an unresolved V gene, and the remainder is unexplained. That table supplies the V and J calls and clone size; D and trimming were determined from the DNA. Present in this sample are more than 85,000 clones, around 89% of which were seen just once. About 1% of the sample comes from the top ten.

The sample comes from a study of blood T cell repertoires in COVID-19 (dated by TCRdb to about 2020). General notes on the study: Samples from collaborators originated in the United States, Italy and Spain and spanned both the acute and convalescent phases of COVID-19. The material from the prospective study consisted of cDNA or gDNA derived from T cells, B-cell-depleted T cells, or PBMCs. Sample metadata almost always included a de-identified subject ID, COVID-19 status, age in years and sex. Where available, HLA class I and class II types were obtained from metadata supplied by the sample provider rather than from assay-based typing. Deeply sampled blood TCRbeta repertoires from subjects exposed to, actively infected with, or recovered from COVID-19 were included in the dataset. The repertoires were released in a freely available public database intended as a resource for research on the immune response to SARS-CoV-2. Samples were obtained from the ongoing ImmuneRACE study (first 160 participants) and from some 1,200 subjects provided by 6 global collaborators. Broader findings and caveats from the paper: The quantity of clinical and demographic metadata differed by source and by participant and was supplied without curation.

This TCR came from a human donor in a cohort sampled during active COVID-19. Sequencing was performed on peripheral blood. The chain links TRBV27 with TRBJ2-5, with 9 middle bases fitting TRBD2. This receptor carries the CDR3 CASTLGGGAGETQYF. At the DNA level, the sequence is TGTGCCAGCACTCTTGGCGGGGGGGCGGGAGAGACCCAGTACTTC.